This is a list of T cell receptor beta chains from one sample in a study. A single record per CDR3 protein comes from TCRdb applying MiXCR to the 5' RACE reads. The repertoire holds tens of thousands of distinct CDR3 sequences, roughly 25% seen once, with approximately 2.2% in the top ten. Sequencing was performed on tumor-infiltrating Tregs sorted from the breast tumor. Every receptor here comes from a female donor with breast cancer. Each CDR3 is given with its conserved first and last residue. D genes are given only for firm matches. Only some rows state a clone size, as once, few, many or a class for expanded clones.

TRBV12-3/TRBV12-4,13,few,TRBJ1-5,TRBD1,CASRGTANQPQHF,TGTGCCAGCAGGGGGACAGCCAATCAGCCCCAGCATTTT
TRBV5-1,13,-,TRBJ1-1,-,CASSLTANTEAFF,TGCGCCAGCAGCTTGACAGCGAACACTGAAGCTTTCTTT
TRBV28,12,-,TRBJ1-5,-,CASSYGLQPQHF,TGTGCCAGCAGTTACGGCCTTCAGCCCCAGCATTTT
TRBV18,14,few,TRBJ1-2,-,CASSPTAGFGGYTF,TGTGCCAGCTCACCTACGGCGGGGTTTGGTGGCTACACCTTC
TRBV9,14,-,TRBJ1-6,-,CASSPSGVNSPLHF,TGTGCCAGCAGTCCAAGTGGGGTAAATTCACCCCTCCACTTT
TRBV9,15,-,TRBJ2-3,TRBD2,CASSSLAGGPDTQYF,TGTGCCAGCAGTTCACTAGCGGGGGGGCCAGATACGCAGTATTTT
TRBV7-2,16,once,TRBJ2-5,-,CANSTYLARPGETQYF,TGTGCCAACAGCACGTATCTAGCGAGGCCGGGAGAGACCCAGTACTTC
TRBV4-1,16,-,TRBJ2-7,TRBD2,CASSHRLAGGESEQYF,TGCGCCAGCAGCCATAGACTAGCGGGAGGGGAGAGCGAGCAGTACTTC
TRBV5-4,16,-,TRBJ2-3,TRBD2,CASSGTSGSLADTQYF,TGTGCCAGCAGCGGAACTAGCGGGAGCTTGGCAGATACGCAGTATTTT
TRBV29-1,15,-,TRBJ2-7,-,CSVEEADGSSYEQYF,TGCAGCGTTGAAGAAGCTGACGGGAGTTCCTACGAGCAGTACTTC